These T cell receptor beta chains were read from a single sample in a study of control samples from healthy donors and cancer patients. Clones were sequenced by immunoSEQ multiplex PCR, and TCRdb holds only the in-frame ones, with some missing. The data hold roughly 220,000 clones, with roughly 94% observed a single time. The sample taken for sequencing was blood. These receptors were collected from a man aged 50 to 59 in good health. Each CDR3 is given with its conserved first and last residue. A D gene is named only where the DNA matches it firmly. Not every row has a clone size; where given, it reads once, few, many or a size class.

TRBV5-1	TRBJ2-1	TRBD1	NA	TGCGCCAGCAGCCTACCGGGACAGGGTTCTTTTGAGCAGTTCTTC	CASSLPGQGSFEQFF
TRBV19	TRBJ1-2	NA	NA	TGTGCCAGTAGTATCTGGTCCTCCGGCGGTGGCTACACCTTC	CASSIWSSGGGYTF
TRBV28	TRBJ1-2	NA	NA	TGTGCCAGCAGTTCGTCCACCTATGGCTACACCTTC	CASSSSTYGYTF
TRBV7-3	TRBJ2-7	NA	NA	TGTGCCAGCAGCCCCTTTGGTGGGGATACCTACGAGCAGTACTTC	CASSPFGGDTYEQYF
TRBV5-1	TRBJ1-3	NA	once	TGCGCCAGCAGCTTTGGGGACCGGGACACCTCTGGAAACACCATATATTTT	CASSFGDRDTSGNTIYF
TRBV2	TRBJ2-3	NA	NA	TGTGCCAGCAGTGAATCGAGCAGCACAGATACGCAGTATTTT	CASSESSSTDTQYF
TRBV11-3	TRBJ2-1	NA	NA	TGTGCCAGCAGCTTGTCCAGGGGGGTCAATGAGCAGTTCTTC	CASSLSRGVNEQFF
TRBV27	TRBJ1-2	TRBD1	NA	TGTGCCAGCAGTTCCCGGACAGGGTTGGGCTATGGCTACACCTTC	CASSSRTGLGYGYTF
TRBV5-4	TRBJ2-1	TRBD2	NA	TGTGCCAGCAGCTTGCCCGGACTAGCGGCAGGCGCGCAGTTCTTC	CASSLPGLAAGAQFF
TRBV7-8	TRBJ1-4	NA	NA	TGTGCCAGCAGCTTAATGGGTCTTGGCGGGGGGGGAAAACTGTTTTTT	CASSLMGLGGGGKLFF
TRBV3-1/TRBV3-2	TRBJ2-1	TRBD2	NA	TGTGCCAGCAGCCATAGCGGGGGATCCTACAATGAGCAGTTCTTC	CASSHSGGSYNEQFF
TRBV11-2	TRBJ1-1	TRBD1	NA	TGTGCCAGCAGCCATTCGGGGACAGTGAACACTGAAGCTTTCTTT	CASSHSGTVNTEAFF
TRBV10-1	TRBJ1-1	NA	NA	TGCGCCAGCAGTGAATATCCCGGGAACACTGAAGCTTTCTTT	CASSEYPGNTEAFF
TRBV5-1	TRBJ1-1	NA	once	TGCGCCAGCAGCTCGGTCACCGATAACACTGAAGCTTTCTTT	CASSSVTDNTEAFF
TRBV24-1	TRBJ1-1	TRBD1	NA	TGTGCCACCAGTGACGCAGGGACAGGGGATAACACTGAAGCTTTCTTT	CATSDAGTGDNTEAFF
TRBV6-5	TRBJ1-5	NA	NA	TGTGCCACCCAGAAGGGGGGTAGCAATCAGCCCCAGCATTTT	CATQKGGSNQPQHF
TRBV29-1	TRBJ1-2	NA	few	TGCAGCGTTGAAGATAGTGCGGGGGTGGATGGCTACACCTTC	CSVEDSAGVDGYTF
TRBV25-1	TRBJ2-3	NA	NA	TGTGCCAGCAGTGAGTACGGGGGCAGAGATACGCAGTATTTT	CASSEYGGRDTQYF
TRBV19	TRBJ2-7	NA	NA	TGTGCCAGTAGTATATCGAAGCTTGACTACGAGCAGTACTTC	CASSISKLDYEQYF
TRBV18	TRBJ1-1	NA	NA	TGTGCCAGCTCACCGACAGTGGGAAACACTGAAGCTTTCTTT	CASSPTVGNTEAFF
TRBV9	TRBJ1-1	NA	once	TGTGCCAGCAGCCCGAGCGGGGGACTTAACACTGAAGCTTTCTTT	CASSPSGGLNTEAFF
TRBV6-6	TRBJ1-6	TRBD1	NA	TGTGCCGTTAGGCCGGAGGGGGCCGGTAATTCACCCCTCCACTTT	CAVRPEGAGNSPLHF
TRBV25-1	TRBJ1-4	NA	NA	TGTGCCAGCAGGGCGGGGGCTAATGAAAAACTGTTTTTT	CASRAGANEKLFF
TRBV7-3	TRBJ2-1	NA	NA	TGTGCCAGCAGCGGAGGGCAGGGGGTCTACAATGAGCAGTTCTTC	CASSGGQGVYNEQFF
TRBV18	TRBJ2-5	TRBD1	NA	TGTGCCAGCTCACCGCGGACAGGGGGCAAAGAGACCCAGTACTTC	CASSPRTGGKETQYF
TRBV27	TRBJ2-6	TRBD1	NA	TGTGCCAGCAGTTCAAGGGGACAGGGGACCTCTGGGGCCAACGTCCTGACTTTC	CASSSRGQGTSGANVLTF
TRBV21-1	TRBJ1-1	NA	NA	TGTGCCAGCAGCAAAAAGGGGCCTACCGCGGATACGACTGAAGCTTTCTTT	CASSKKGPTADTTEAFF
TRBV5-5	TRBJ1-2	NA	NA	TGTGCCAGCAGTTTCGGACAGCTAGACTATGGCTACACCTTC	CASSFGQLDYGYTF
TRBV7-2	TRBJ2-1	NA	NA	TGTGCCAGCAGCTTCGGAGGTGGATACAATGAGCAGTTCTTC	CASSFGGGYNEQFF
TRBV9	TRBJ2-1	NA	NA	TGTGCCAGCAGCGCCCGACCGGAGGGGTATGAGCAGTTCTTC	CASSARPEGYEQFF
TRBV4-3	TRBJ1-6	TRBD1	NA	TGCGCCAGCAGCCAAGGGGCCCGGGACAGTAATTCACCCCTCCACTTT	CASSQGARDSNSPLHF